This record looks at one TCR beta chain sequence and its context. The antigen is not known. These data are taken from a study of T cell responses to AZD1222 COVID-19 vaccine. Study-level results: Researchers took repertoire samples only after the peak T cell response had come. The donor cohort was predominantly white British with a female majority, and clonal diversity may have been underestimated.

The table came from immunoSEQ multiplex PCR; TCRdb's copy has only in-frame clones and leaves some out. The sample has about 120,000 clones; roughly 91% are singletons. CDR3 size: 17 residues. The germline V gene has CDR1 LGHNA and CDR2 YNFKEQ. Trimming cost V 1 base and J 2 bases; bases outside gene matches: 10. The clonotype was recovered from an adult who received the AZD1222 COVID-19 vaccine. Sequencing used peripheral blood, obtained 28 days after the second AZD1222 dose. V gene TRBV4-2 combines with J gene TRBJ1-2, with TRBD1 matching 7 bases. CDR3 nucleotide sequence: TGTGCCAGCAGCCAAGTTATTAGGCCGGGACAGAACTATGGCTACACCTTC. As protein: CASSQVIRPGQNYGYTF.